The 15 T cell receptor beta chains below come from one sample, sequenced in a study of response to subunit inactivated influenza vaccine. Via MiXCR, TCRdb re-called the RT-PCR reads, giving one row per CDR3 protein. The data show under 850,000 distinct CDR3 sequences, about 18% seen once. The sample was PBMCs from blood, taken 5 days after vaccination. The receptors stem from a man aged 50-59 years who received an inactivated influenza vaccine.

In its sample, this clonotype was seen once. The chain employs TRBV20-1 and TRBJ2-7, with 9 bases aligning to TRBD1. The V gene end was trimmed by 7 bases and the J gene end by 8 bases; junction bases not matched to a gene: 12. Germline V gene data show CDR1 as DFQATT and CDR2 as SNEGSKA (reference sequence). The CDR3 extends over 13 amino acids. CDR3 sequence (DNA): TGCAGTGAAATGGGACAGGGAAGTCCGAAGCAGTACTTC. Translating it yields CSEMGQGSPKQYF.

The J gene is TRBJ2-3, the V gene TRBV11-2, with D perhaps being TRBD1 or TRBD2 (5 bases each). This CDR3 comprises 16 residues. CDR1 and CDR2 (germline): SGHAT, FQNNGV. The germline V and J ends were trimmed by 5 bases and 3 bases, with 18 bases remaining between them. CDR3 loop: CASSHKGPLETDTQYF. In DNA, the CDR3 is TGTGCCAGCAGCCACAAGGGACCTTTAGAGACAGATACGCAGTATTTT.

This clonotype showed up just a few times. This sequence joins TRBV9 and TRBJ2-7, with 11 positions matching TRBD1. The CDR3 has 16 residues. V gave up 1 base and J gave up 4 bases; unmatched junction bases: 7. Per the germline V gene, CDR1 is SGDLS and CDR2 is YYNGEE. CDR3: CASSVSAGQGVYEQYF. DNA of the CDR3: TGTGCCAGCAGCGTAAGCGCGGGACAGGGGGTGTACGAGCAGTACTTC.

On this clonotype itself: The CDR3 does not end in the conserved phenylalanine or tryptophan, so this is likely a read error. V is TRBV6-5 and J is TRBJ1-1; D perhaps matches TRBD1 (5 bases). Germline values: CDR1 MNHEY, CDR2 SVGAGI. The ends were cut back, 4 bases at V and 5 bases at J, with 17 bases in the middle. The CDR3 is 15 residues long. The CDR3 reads CASSSLLRAWTEAFL. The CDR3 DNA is TGTGCCAGCAGTTCCCTACTCAGGGCATGGACTGAAGCTTTCCTT.

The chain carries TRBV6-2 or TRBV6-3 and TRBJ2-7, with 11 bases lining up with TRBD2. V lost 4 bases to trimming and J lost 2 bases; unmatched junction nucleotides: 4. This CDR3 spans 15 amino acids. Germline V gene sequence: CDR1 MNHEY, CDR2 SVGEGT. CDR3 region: CASSFTSGSTYEQYF. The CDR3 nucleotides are TGTGCCAGCAGTTTTACTAGCGGGAGTACCTACGAGCAGTACTTC.

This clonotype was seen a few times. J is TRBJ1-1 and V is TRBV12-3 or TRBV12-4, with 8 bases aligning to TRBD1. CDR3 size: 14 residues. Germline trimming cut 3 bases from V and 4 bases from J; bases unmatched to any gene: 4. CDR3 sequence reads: CASSFAGGPTEAFF. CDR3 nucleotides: TGTGCCAGCAGTTTCGCAGGGGGCCCCACTGAAGCTTTCTTT.

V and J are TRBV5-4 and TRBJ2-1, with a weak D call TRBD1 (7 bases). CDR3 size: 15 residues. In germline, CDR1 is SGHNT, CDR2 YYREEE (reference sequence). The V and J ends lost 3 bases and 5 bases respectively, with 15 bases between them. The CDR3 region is CASSSGGTFDNEQFF. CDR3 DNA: TGTGCCAGCAGCTCAGGGGGGACCTTTGACAATGAGCAGTTCTTC.

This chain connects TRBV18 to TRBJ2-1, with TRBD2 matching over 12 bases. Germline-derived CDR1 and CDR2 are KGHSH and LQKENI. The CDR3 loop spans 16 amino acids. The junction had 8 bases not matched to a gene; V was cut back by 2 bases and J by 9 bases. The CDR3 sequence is CASSPRASGGAAEQFF. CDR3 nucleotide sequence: TGTGCCAGCTCACCAAGGGCTAGCGGGGGGGCCGCTGAGCAGTTCTTC. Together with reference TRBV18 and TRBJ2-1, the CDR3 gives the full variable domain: NAGVMQNPRHLVRRRGQEARLRCSPMKGHSHVYWYRQLPEEGLKFMVYLQKENIIDESGMPKERFSAEFPKEGPSILRIQQVVRGDSAAYFCASSPRASGGAAEQFFGPGTRLTVL.

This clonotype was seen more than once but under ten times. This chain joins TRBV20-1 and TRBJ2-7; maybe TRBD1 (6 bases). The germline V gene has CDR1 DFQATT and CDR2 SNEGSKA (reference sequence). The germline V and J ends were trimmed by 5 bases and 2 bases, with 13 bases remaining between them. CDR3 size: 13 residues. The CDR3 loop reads CSAPGTLTYEQYF. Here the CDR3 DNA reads TGCAGTGCTCCCGGGACATTGACCTACGAGCAGTACTTC.

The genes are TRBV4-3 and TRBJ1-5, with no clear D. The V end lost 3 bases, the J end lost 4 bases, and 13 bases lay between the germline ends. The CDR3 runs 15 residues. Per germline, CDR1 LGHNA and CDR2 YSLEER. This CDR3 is CASSQGFQNNQPQHF. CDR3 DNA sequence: TGCGCCAGCAGCCAGGGATTCCAAAATAATCAGCCCCAGCATTTT.

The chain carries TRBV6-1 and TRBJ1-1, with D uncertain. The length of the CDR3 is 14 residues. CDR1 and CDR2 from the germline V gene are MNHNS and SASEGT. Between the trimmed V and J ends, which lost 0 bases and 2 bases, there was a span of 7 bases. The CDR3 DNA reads TGTGCCAGCAGTGAAGCTCCCAGTAACACTGAAGCTTTCTTT. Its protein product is CASSEAPSNTEAFF.

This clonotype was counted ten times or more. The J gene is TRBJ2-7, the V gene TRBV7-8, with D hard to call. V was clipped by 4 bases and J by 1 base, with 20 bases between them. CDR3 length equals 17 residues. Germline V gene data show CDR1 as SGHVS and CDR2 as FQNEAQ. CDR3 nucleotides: TGTGCCAGCAGCTCCCGGGCCGTAGGGATGGGGTCCTACGAGCAGTACTTC. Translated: CASSSRAVGMGSYEQYF.

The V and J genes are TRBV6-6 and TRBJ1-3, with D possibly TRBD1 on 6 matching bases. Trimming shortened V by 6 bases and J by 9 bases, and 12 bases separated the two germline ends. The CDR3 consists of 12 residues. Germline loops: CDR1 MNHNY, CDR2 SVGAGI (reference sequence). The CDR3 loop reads CASRGEGGTIYF. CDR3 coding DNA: TGTGCCAGCAGGGGGGAGGGGGGCACCATATATTTT.

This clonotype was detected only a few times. The chain's CDR3 is CASSRRALGDGYTF. In DNA, the CDR3 is TGTGCCAGCAGCCGAAGGGCGCTCGGGGATGGCTACACCTTC. The V gene is TRBV12-3 or TRBV12-4, the J gene TRBJ1-2; D remains unclear. The CDR3 runs 14 residues. V lost 6 bases, J lost 6 bases, and 17 bases lay in between.

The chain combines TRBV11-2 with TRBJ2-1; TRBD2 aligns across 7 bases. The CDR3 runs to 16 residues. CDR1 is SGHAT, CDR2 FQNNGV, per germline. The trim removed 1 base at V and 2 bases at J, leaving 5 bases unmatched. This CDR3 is CASSLVVAGAYNEQFF. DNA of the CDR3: TGTGCCAGCAGCTTAGTCGTCGCGGGGGCCTACAATGAGCAGTTCTTC.